The rows below give T cell receptor beta chains drawn from one sample of a study of cytomegalovirus exposure and HLA in healthy donors. Assay used: immunoSEQ multiplex PCR; TCRdb lists only in-frame clones, some missing. The sample holds roughly 90,000 clones, around four fifths seen once. Sample: PBMCs. Receptor source: a man aged 30-40 years in good health and CMV-seronegative. Both conserved end residues are part of each CDR3. The D gene is left open where the match is weak. Size is omitted from some rows. Given values are once, few, many or a class for expanded clones.

>TRBD2|-|TRBJ2-7|TRBV18
CASSPGTSGYEQYF
TGTGCCAGCTCACCGGGGACTAGCGGGTACGAGCAGTACTTC
>TRBD2|few|TRBJ2-5|TRBV7-9
CASSPGLAARQETQYF
TGTGCCAGCAGCCCGGGACTAGCGGCCCGCCAAGAGACCCAGTACTTC
>-|-|TRBJ1-2|TRBV12-5
CASGEPPLDRHGYTF
TGTGCTAGTGGCGAACCACCGCTAGACAGGCATGGCTACACCTTC
>TRBD2|-|TRBJ2-7|TRBV5-6
CASSLGLAVSYEQYF
TGTGCCAGCAGCTTGGGCCTAGCGGTCTCCTACGAGCAGTACTTC
>TRBD1|-|TRBJ2-7|TRBV14
CASSQDRVGPYEQYF
TGTGCCAGCAGCCAGGACAGGGTTGGGCCCTACGAGCAGTACTTC
>TRBD2|-|TRBJ2-3|TRBV7-8
CASSALAGGFDTQYF
TGTGCCAGCAGCGCTCTAGCGGGGGGGTTTGATACGCAGTATTTT
>TRBD1|-|TRBJ2-7|TRBV13
CASSFRTGSGYEQYF
TGTGCCAGCAGCTTCCGGACAGGGAGCGGGTACGAGCAGTACTTC
>-|once|TRBJ1-2|TRBV5-5
CASSFAGTRYGYTF
TGTGCCAGCAGCTTTGCTGGGACTCGCTATGGCTACACCTTC
>-|-|TRBJ2-5|TRBV6-6
CASSLKEGPKQETQYF
TGTGCCAGCAGTCTAAAGGAGGGCCCTAAGCAAGAGACCCAGTACTTC
>-|once|TRBJ1-5|TRBV27
CASRGDSYNQPQHF
TGTGCCAGCAGAGGCGACAGTTACAATCAGCCCCAGCATTTT
>TRBD2|-|TRBJ2-7|TRBV4-1
CASSQDLAGRSEQYF
TGCGCCAGCAGCCAAGATTTGGCCGGGAGGAGCGAGCAGTACTTC
>TRBD1|-|TRBJ1-5|TRBV18
CASSPGQGSRNQPQHF
TGTGCCAGCTCACCAGGACAGGGTTCCCGCAATCAGCCCCAGCATTTT
>-|-|TRBJ1-1|TRBV5-4
CASGGMNTEAFF
TGTGCCAGCGGAGGGATGAACACTGAAGCTTTCTTT
>-|-|TRBJ2-7|TRBV30
CAWRSEYEQYF
TGTGCCTGGAGGAGTGAATACGAGCAGTACTTC
>TRBD2|-|TRBJ2-4|TRBV25-1
CASSPAPREAAKNIQYF
TGTGCCAGCTCCCCCGCCCCGCGGGAGGCAGCCAAAAACATTCAGTACTTC
>TRBD1|-|TRBJ1-2|TRBV7-9
CASSGQGQKVDRGYTF
TGTGCCAGCAGCGGACAGGGGCAGAAGGTCGACCGTGGCTACACCTTC
>TRBD2|-|TRBJ2-3|TRBV7-3
CASSLTSGGADTQYF
TGTGCCAGCAGCTTAACTAGCGGGGGGGCAGATACGCAGTATTTT
>-|-|TRBJ2-7|TRBV25-1
CASSPGGFGLGEQYF
TGTGCCAGCAGCCCCGGCGGGTTTGGCCTGGGCGAGCAGTACTTC
>-|-|TRBJ2-6|TRBV18
CASSPKSAGAASGANVLTF
TGTGCCAGCTCACCAAAATCGGCAGGGGCGGCTTCTGGGGCCAACGTCCTGACTTTC
>TRBD1|once|TRBJ1-2|TRBV4-2
CASSQEGQGNGYTF
TGTGCCAGCAGCCAAGAGGGACAGGGAAATGGCTACACCTTC
>-|-|TRBJ1-6|TRBV28
CASMGGYNSPLHF
TGTGCCAGCATGGGGGGGTACAATTCACCCCTCCACTTT
>TRBD1|-|TRBJ1-5|TRBV6-5
CASSGQGAGQPQHF
TGTGCCAGCAGCGGACAGGGGGCAGGTCAGCCCCAGCATTTT
>TRBD1|-|TRBJ1-3|TRBV23-1
CATTPRTGGSGNTIYF
TGCGCCACCACCCCAAGGACAGGGGGTTCTGGAAACACCATATATTTT
>-|-|TRBJ1-2|TRBV27
CASSWSGQVNYGYTF
TGTGCCAGCAGTTGGTCGGGACAAGTTAACTATGGCTACACCTTC
>-|once|TRBJ2-5|TRBV5-4
CASSRQDQETQYF
TGTGCCAGCAGCCGACAGGACCAAGAGACCCAGTACTTC
>-|-|TRBJ2-1|TRBV7-9
CASGAYYNEQFF
TGTGCCTCCGGTGCTTATTACAATGAGCAGTTCTTC
>-|-|TRBJ1-1|TRBV6-1
CASSEKPENTEAFF
TGTGCCAGCAGTGAAAAGCCTGAGAACACTGAAGCTTTCTTT
>-|-|TRBJ2-3|TRBV5-1
CASSLTSSTDTQYF
TGCGCCAGCAGCTTGACTAGTAGCACAGATACGCAGTATTTT
>TRBD1|-|TRBJ2-7|TRBV2
CASSEQGATYEQYF
TGTGCCAGCAGTGAACAGGGGGCCACCTACGAGCAGTACTTC
>-|-|TRBJ1-4|TRBV27
CASSYSTRYTNEKLFF
TGTGCCAGCAGTTATTCGACTAGGTATACTAATGAAAAACTGTTTTTT
>-|-|TRBJ1-2|TRBV28
CASSLMTEALGGYGYTF
TGTGCCAGCAGCCTGATGACTGAAGCGTTAGGAGGCTATGGCTACACCTTC
>-|-|TRBJ1-4|TRBV4-1
CASSQASGRDLNEKLFF
TGCGCCAGCAGCCAAGCTAGCGGGAGGGATCTTAATGAAAAACTGTTTTTT
>TRBD1|once|TRBJ2-7|TRBV27
CASSANQGARSYEQYF
TGTGCCAGCAGTGCAAACCAGGGGGCCCGCTCCTACGAGCAGTACTTC
>-|-|TRBJ1-1|TRBV6-4
CASSHSEEGDTEAFF
TGTGCCAGCAGCCACTCCGAAGAAGGGGACACTGAAGCTTTCTTT
>-|few|TRBJ2-6|TRBV6-4
CASSEGASSGANVLTF
TGTGCCAGCAGTGAGGGGGCTAGCTCTGGGGCCAACGTCCTGACTTTC
>TRBD2|-|TRBJ2-5|TRBV7-2
CASSRTSGRLLAGEQYF
TGTGCCAGCAGCCGAACTAGCGGGAGACTTTTAGCGGGAGAGCAGTACTTC
>-|-|TRBJ2-5|TRBV5-6
CASRKTGAETQYF
TGTGCCAGCAGGAAGACCGGAGCGGAGACCCAGTACTTC
>-|-|TRBJ2-6|TRBV7-2
CASSLASWQSGANVLTF
TGTGCCAGCAGCTTAGCGTCGTGGCAGTCTGGGGCCAACGTCCTGACTTTC
>-|-|TRBJ1-1|TRBV29-1
CSRDPGKYF
TGCAGCCGAGATCCGGGTAAATACTTT
>-|-|TRBJ2-5|TRBV28
CASSPYRTSALETQYF
TGTGCCAGCAGTCCGTACCGGACAAGTGCTCTGGAGACCCAGTACTTC
>TRBD1|few|TRBJ2-3|TRBV6-4
CASSTGTGGPDTQYF
TGTGCCAGCAGTACCGGGACAGGGGGCCCAGATACGCAGTATTTT
>-|-|TRBJ1-1|TRBV7-6
CASSLIHGTKMQGKNTEAFF
TGTGCCAGCAGCTTAATCCATGGGACAAAAATGCAGGGGAAGAACACTGAAGCTTTCTTT
>-|-|TRBJ2-6|TRBV5-1
CASSAQNSGANVLTF
TGCGCCAGCAGCGCACAGAACTCTGGGGCCAACGTCCTGACTTTC
>-|-|TRBJ1-1|TRBV7-9
CASSLVTEDEAFF
TGTGCCAGCAGCTTAGTTACAGAAGATGAAGCTTTCTTT
>-|-|TRBJ2-1|TRBV7-2
CASSLSISNEQFF
TGTGCCAGCAGCTTAAGCATTTCTAATGAGCAGTTCTTC